This T cell receptor beta chain was recorded in a study of graft-versus-host responses after intestinal transplantation. Data came from immunoSEQ multiplex PCR; TCRdb stores just in-frame clones and leaves some out. The sample yields 45,000 to 50,000 clones, roughly 91% seen once. Study outcomes and limitations: The recipient marrow held GvH clones, and some of them showed up first in ileum or blood.

A word on this clone: The antigen is undetermined.

The sequence was collected from a human donor who was the organ donor for an intestinal transplant. The sample in question was unstimulated CD4+ T cells sorted from spleen or lymph node cells, obtained before transplant.

In DNA, the CDR3 is TGTGCCAGCAGCGTAGCTAAACTAGCGGGATACAATGAGCAGTTCTTC. It codes for CASSVAKLAGYNEQFF. The chain links TRBV9 to TRBJ2-1, with 10 positions matching TRBD2. After removal of 0 bases from V and 4 bases from J, the junction contained 4 bases not matched to a gene. The CDR3 is 16 amino acids. CDR1 SGDLS and CDR2 YYNGEE come from the germline V gene.